This is a list of T cell receptor beta chains from one sample in a study of shared clonotypes between healthy human individuals. Clones were sequenced by immunoSEQ multiplex PCR, and TCRdb holds only the in-frame ones, with some missing. The sample shows roughly 760,000 clones, less than 85% of them seen only once. The sample comprised memory CD4+ T cells sorted from blood. The receptors were gathered from a woman younger than 45 in good health. Both conserved end residues are part of each CDR3.

v_gene,CDR3aa
TRBV2,CASRDRDDNNEQFF
TRBV5-1,CASSLGLSGRGSYEQYF
TRBV7-2,CASSPQRDSYEQYF
TRBV7-2,CASSFSSGTNEQFF
TRBV6-5,CASSRDWLTDTQYF
TRBV7-6,CASSLSTPPLYNEQFF
TRBV28,CASSSQRGPQETQYF
TRBV4-1,CASSRLTEAYSPLHF
TRBV9,CASNLGGTGELFF
TRBV7-6,CASSLGGDRETQYF
TRBV28,CASSRPGGGLDGYTF
TRBV28,CASSVPQWNTIYF
TRBV28,CASSFYPGEKLFF
TRBV19,CASSISDTYYGYTF
TRBV19,CASRGGGRDEQYF
TRBV19,CASSTEHRGYGYTF
TRBV18,CASSPPSGNNEQFF
TRBV6-1,CAQLTRGLREAFF
TRBV6-1,CASRDNGGYTF
TRBV14,CASSFHRTSGAPRDEQYF
TRBV4-1,CASSQAFQGVEQYF
TRBV5-4,CASSPNNRGQETQYF
TRBV5-1,CASSPHKSQWETQYF
TRBV7-3,CASSSGQGNEQFF